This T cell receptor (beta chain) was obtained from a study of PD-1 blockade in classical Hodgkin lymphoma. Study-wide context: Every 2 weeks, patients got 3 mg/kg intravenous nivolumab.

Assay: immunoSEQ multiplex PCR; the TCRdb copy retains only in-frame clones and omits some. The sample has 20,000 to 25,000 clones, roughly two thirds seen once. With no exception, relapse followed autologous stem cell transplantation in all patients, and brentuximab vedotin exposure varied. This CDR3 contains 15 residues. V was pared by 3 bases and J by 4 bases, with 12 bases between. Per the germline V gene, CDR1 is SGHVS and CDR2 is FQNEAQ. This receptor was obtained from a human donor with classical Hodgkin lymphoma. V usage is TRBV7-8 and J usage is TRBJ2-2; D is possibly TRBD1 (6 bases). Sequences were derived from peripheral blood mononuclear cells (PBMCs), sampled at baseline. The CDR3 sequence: CASSLEQGRTGELFF. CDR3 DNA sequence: TGTGCCAGCAGCTTGGAACAGGGTCGCACCGGGGAGCTGTTTTTT. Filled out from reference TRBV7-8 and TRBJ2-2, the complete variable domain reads GAGVSQSPRYKVAKRGQDVALRCDPISGHVSLFWYQQALGQGPEFLTYFQNEAQLDKSGLPSDRFFAERPEGSVSTLKIQRTQQEDSAVYLCASSLEQGRTGELFFGEGSRLTVL.